This record concerns one T cell receptor beta chain sequence. Per the original data handling: Reference gene primer amplification gave estimated nucleated cell counts. The method was immunoSEQ multiplex PCR; TCRdb's version includes in-frame clones alone and lacks a portion of them. The D gene and trimming were derived from the DNA, and the V and J assignments and clone size from that table. The sample yields some 270,000 clones, around 86% seen once. This specimen belongs to a study of blood T cell repertoires in COVID-19. Study-wide context: Sites in the United States, Italy and Spain provided acute and convalescent COVID-19 samples. PBMCs, B-cell-depleted T cells, or T cells were the source of the cDNA or gDNA that made up the material.

The CDR3 is 14 residues long. Germline CDR1 KGHDR, CDR2 SFDVKD. V lost 3 bases and J lost 4, with 11 bases in between. This clonotype was sampled from a middle-aged man with active or convalescent COVID-19. The material sequenced was peripheral blood. This chain uses TRBV24-1 with TRBJ2-5, with D perhaps matching TRBD2 (6 bases). The CDR3 coding sequence is TGTGCCACCAGTGATGCAACGGGACTAGAGACCCAGTACTTC. This gives the protein CATSDATGLETQYF.